The T cell receptor (beta chain) under discussion was sequenced for a study of blood T cells in healthy people across ages. General study findings and limits: It was held that diversity estimates obtained from one million T cells represented underestimates. Because donor CMV status was unknown, expanded clonotype changes were possibly confounded.

Primers used in a second PCR of about 7 to 11 cycles were a sample-barcoded 5' primer and a J-beta primer mix. TCRdb reprocessed the 5' RACE reads via MiXCR and lists one record per CDR3 protein. The sample lists 1.8 million or so distinct CDR3 sequences; about two fifths were seen once. With regard to this clonotype: No antigen is known for it.

This CDR3 has 13 amino acids. Germline V gene sequence: CDR1 MNHNS, CDR2 SASEGT. Material for sequencing was blood. This chain connects TRBV6-1 to TRBJ2-5, with D unclear. The DNA end favors TRBJ2-7, so the J call may be wrong. The sequence derives from a human donor in good health. In nucleotides, the CDR3 is TGTGCCAGCAGTGAGCTCGGCGGAAACGAGCAGTACTTC. It specifies CASSELGGNEQYF.